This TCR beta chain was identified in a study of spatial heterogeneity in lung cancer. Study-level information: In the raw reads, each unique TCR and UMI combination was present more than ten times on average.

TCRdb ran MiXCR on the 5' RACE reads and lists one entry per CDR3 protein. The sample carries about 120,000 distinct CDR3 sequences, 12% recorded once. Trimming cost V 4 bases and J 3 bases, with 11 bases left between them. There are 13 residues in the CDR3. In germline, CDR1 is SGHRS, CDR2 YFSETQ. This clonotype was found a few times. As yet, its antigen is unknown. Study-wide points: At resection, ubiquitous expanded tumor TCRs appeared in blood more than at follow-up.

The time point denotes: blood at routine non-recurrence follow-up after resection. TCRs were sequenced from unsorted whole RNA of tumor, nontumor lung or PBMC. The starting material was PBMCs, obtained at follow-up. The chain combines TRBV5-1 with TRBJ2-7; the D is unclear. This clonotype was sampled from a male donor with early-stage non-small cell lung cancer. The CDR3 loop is CASSPRTYYEQYF. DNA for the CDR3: TGCGCCAGCAGCCCCCGGACGTACTACGAGCAGTACTTC.